The 2 T cell receptor beta chains in this list originate from one sample, sequenced in a study of CD8+ T cells in alopecia areata. Treatment meaning: oral pan-JAK inhibitor, 5-10 mg twice daily. After isolation, RNA underwent reverse transcription to generate cDNA as the sequencing template. Method: immunoSEQ multiplex PCR; TCRdb's copy keeps in-frame clones and lacks some. The repertoire holds some 100,000 clones, with about 40% as singletons. The sample was CD8+ T cells sorted from blood, taken at week 24, from a patient treated with tofacitinib. Every receptor here comes from a human donor with alopecia areata.

The chain recombines TRBV5-1 with TRBJ1-4; no definite D call. Germline V gene lookup returns CDR1 SGHRS and CDR2 YFSETQ. Trimming pared 4 bases from V and 7 bases from J, leaving 14 bases between. The length of the CDR3 is 14 residues. The CDR3 loop reads CASSLYYPGEKLFF. The CDR3 bases are TGCGCCAGCAGCCTGTACTATCCGGGTGAAAAACTGTTTTTT.

The chain combines TRBV5-6 with TRBJ2-7, with TRBD2 matching over 10 bases. The CDR3 contains 15 residues. J was trimmed by 5 bases and V by 1 base; bases with no gene match: 6. Germline V gene lookup returns CDR1 SGHDT and CDR2 YYEEEE. The CDR3 bases are TGTGCCAGCAGCTTGCGGCTAGCGGGAGTGGACGAGCAGTACTTC. This gives the protein CASSLRLAGVDEQYF.